This record looks at one T cell receptor beta chain sequence and its context. As handled by the study authors: Using reference gene primer amplification, nucleated cell counts were estimated. The protocol was immunoSEQ multiplex PCR, while the TCRdb copy is restricted to in-frame clones and leaves out a portion. The D gene and trimming were derived from the DNA, and the V and J assignments and clone size from that table. Of roughly 80,000 clones listed, around 80% were seen once; the top ten hold over 5.5%. The record originates from a study of blood T cell repertoires in COVID-19. Study at large: Samples representing acute and convalescent COVID-19 were sourced from the United States, Italy and Spain. The cDNA or gDNA used as material had been derived from T cells, B-cell-depleted T cells, or PBMCs.

Material for sequencing was peripheral blood. The clonotype originates from a man aged 60-69 years with active or convalescent COVID-19.

CDR3 bases: TGTGCCAGCAGCTTACCTAAGGGGGCGCTGAGCACAGATACGCAGTATTTT. Amino acid sequence: CASSLPKGALSTDTQYF. This rearrangement joins TRBV7-9 to TRBJ2-3; 7 nucleotides align to TRBD1. The germline V gene encodes CDR1 SEHNR and CDR2 FQNEAQ (reference sequence). The CDR3 totals 17 residues. V shed 2 bases, J shed 0 bases, and the junction held 8 bases outside the gene matches.